This T cell receptor (beta chain) originates from a study of neurological immune-mediated disorders. Findings of the study overall: It was HTLV-1-associated myelopathy that showed the most TCR clonal expansion, while multiple sclerosis showed the least, falling below healthy controls. On phylogenetic grouping, the repertoires of 18 of 34 multiple sclerosis patients fell within one related-CDR3 cluster, constituting a possible signature. No CDR3 amino acid sequences recurred among expanded clones across subjects, suggesting private repertoires in all groups.

This CDR3 is built from 16 residues. Germline CDR1 is MRHNA and CDR2 is SNTAGT. V shed 0 bases and J shed 2 bases, with 12 bases lying between them. This clonotype was detected only a few times. The antigen remains unidentified. MiXCR, applied by TCRdb to the 5' RACE reads, yields one record per CDR3 protein. The sample carries about 95,000 distinct CDR3 sequences, 3% to 4.5% recorded once. Material: PBMCs. This clonotype originated in a woman under 30 with multiple sclerosis. The genes are TRBV6-4 and TRBJ2-3; D remains unclear. CDR3 nucleotides: TGTGCCAGCAGTGACTCGCAGGAGTCGTCCACAGATACGCAGTATTTT. Its translation is CASSDSQESSTDTQYF.